Listed here are 29 T cell receptor beta chains from one sample, sequenced in a study of blood T cell repertoires in COVID-19 (dated by TCRdb to about 2020). The library relied on the immunoSEQ multiplex PCR assay. The immuneACCESS repertoire file appears here via TCRdb, limited to in-frame rearrangements. These files lack a portion of the clones; in checked studies, under half of the deficit traces to unresolved V genes, and the cause of the others is not known. This sample comprises more than 200,000 clones, around nine tenths of them detected only once. Of the sample, under 2% is held by the ten largest clones. Sequencing used peripheral blood. The receptors shown here come from a man aged 25 to 40 with active or convalescent COVID-19.

The J gene is TRBJ2-7, the V gene TRBV13, with D possibly matching TRBD1 (6 bases). Trimming removed 4 bases at V and 6 bases at J, with 19 bases between. Per the germline V gene, CDR1 is PRHDT and CDR2 is FYEKMQ (reference sequence). The CDR3 runs 15 residues. CDR3 sequence (DNA): TGTGCCAGCAGCTCATCCCCCACTACAGGGTTCGAGCAGTACTTC. Translated: CASSSSPTTGFEQYF.

The chain is built from TRBV3-1 (or the pseudogene TRBV3-2) and TRBJ2-5; D is uncertain. CDR1 is LGHDT and CDR2 is YNNKEL in the germline V gene (reference sequence). V gave up 0 bases and J gave up 7 bases, with 6 bases separating them. CDR3 size: 12 residues. The CDR3 sequence is CASSQDVGTQYF. The DNA for the CDR3 is TGTGCCAGCAGCCAAGATGTCGGGACCCAGTACTTC.

The chain joins TRBV3-1 (or the pseudogene TRBV3-2) to TRBJ1-1; TRBD1 is a possible D gene (6 bases). V gave up 2 bases and J gave up 8 bases, with 9 bases separating them. The germline V gene encodes CDR1 LGHDT and CDR2 YNNKEL (reference sequence). CDR3 size: 12 residues. CDR3 residues: CASSQNQGEAFF. For the CDR3, the DNA is TGTGCCAGCAGCCAAAACCAGGGGGAAGCTTTCTTT.

The V gene is TRBV6-5, the J gene TRBJ1-2, with D hard to call. Germline-derived CDR1 and CDR2 are MNHEY and SVGAGI. This CDR3 has 14 amino acids. V was pared by 2 bases and J by 5 bases, with 12 bases between. CDR3 coding DNA: TGTGCCAGCAGTTACGAGGCGGGAGAGTATGGCTACACCTTC. Translation gives CASSYEAGEYGYTF.

The chain recombines TRBV4-1 with TRBJ2-3, with a weak D call TRBD2 (6 bases). V was clipped by 2 bases and J by 2 bases, with 11 bases between them. Per the germline V gene, CDR1 is MGHRA and CDR2 is YSYEKL. The CDR3 is made up of 15 amino acids. The CDR3 DNA follows: TGCGCCAGCAGCCAAATCGGACTAAACACAGATACGCAGTATTTT. Translated, it gives CASSQIGLNTDTQYF.

This clone was counted a few times. The chain uses TRBV4-1 and TRBJ1-1; TRBD1 might be the D (5 bases). The V gene's germline CDR1 is MGHRA and CDR2 YSYEKL. The V end lost 0 bases, the J end lost 6 bases, and 11 bases lay between the germline ends. The CDR3 runs 14 residues. This CDR3 is CASSQEGGSAEAFF. CDR3 DNA sequence: TGCGCCAGCAGCCAAGAGGGGGGTTCTGCTGAAGCTTTCTTT.

This sequence joins TRBV23-1 and TRBJ1-1; D not resolved. TRBV23-1 is sorted into the ORF group, with uncertain function. Trimming left V 3 bases short and J 11 bases short, with 19 bases between. CDR3 length: 14 amino acids. The CDR3 reads CASSHRRGVHRAFF. The DNA for the CDR3 is TGCGCCAGCAGTCATAGACGCGGAGTCCATAGGGCTTTCTTT.

CDR3 nucleotide sequence: TGTGCCAGCAGCTTAGGCCCTGGGGGCACTGGAAACACCATATATTTT. It codes for CASSLGPGGTGNTIYF. The chain recombines TRBV7-9 with TRBJ1-3; D is perhaps TRBD1 (6 bases). Germline V gene data show CDR1 as SEHNR and CDR2 as FQNEAQ (reference sequence). Trimming took off 1 base at V and 2 bases at J, with 12 bases between the two ends. This CDR3 region has 16 residues.

The V call is TRBV5-1, the J call TRBJ1-1; D not resolved. The CDR3 has 13 amino acids. Germline CDR1 reads SGHRS; CDR2 reads YFSETQ. V was clipped by 2 bases and J by 1 base, with 6 bases between them. CDR3 bases: TGCGCCAGCAGCTTCGGGGAGAACACTGAAGCTTTCTTT. Its protein is CASSFGENTEAFF.

The rearrangement uses TRBV2 and TRBJ1-1, with 8 bases aligning to TRBD1. Germline CDR1 and CDR2: SNHLY and FYNNEI. The CDR3 runs 14 residues. The trim removed 6 bases at V and 5 bases at J, leaving 8 bases unmatched. The CDR3 here is CASRLGQGSTEAFF. CDR3 sequence (DNA): TGTGCCAGCAGGCTAGGACAGGGCAGTACTGAAGCTTTCTTT.

The chain links TRBV30 to TRBJ2-7; possible D gene TRBD1, 5 bases. Germline CDR1 reads GTSNPN; CDR2 reads SVGIG (reference sequence). V was cut by 6 bases and J by 11 bases, with 17 bases left in between. There are 11 residues in the CDR3. CDR3 residues: CACKRTSMKYF. The CDR3 bases are TGTGCCTGCAAGAGGACAAGCATGAAGTACTTC.

The chain is built from TRBV27 and TRBJ1-1, with TRBD1 matching over 9 bases. This CDR3 is 14 amino acids long. V was clipped by 7 bases and J by 3 bases; unmatched bases: 6. From germline, CDR1 is MNHEY and CDR2 SMNVEV (reference sequence). The CDR3 loop is CASKPGTGYTEAFF. DNA for the CDR3: TGTGCCAGCAAACCCGGGACAGGGTACACTGAAGCTTTCTTT.

The chain couples TRBV5-1 to TRBJ1-2; D ambiguous. The V gene lost 0 bases and the J gene lost 2 bases, with 11 bases spanning the gap. There are 15 residues in the CDR3. Germline V gene sequence: CDR1 SGHRS, CDR2 YFSETQ. CDR3 residues: CASSLESGRNYGYTF. The CDR3 DNA sequence: TGCGCCAGCAGCTTGGAGTCGGGGAGGAACTATGGCTACACCTTC.

The J gene is TRBJ2-5, the V gene TRBV10-3; 7 bases fit TRBD1. This CDR3 comprises 14 residues. Trimming at V came to 6 bases and at J to 1 base, leaving 5 bases not matched to a gene. Germline V CDR1 and CDR2: ENHRY, SYGVKD. The chain's CDR3 is CAIRATGTQETQYF. The DNA for the CDR3 is TGTGCCATCAGGGCGACAGGGACCCAAGAGACCCAGTACTTC.

This chain links TRBV9 with TRBJ1-2; D unclear. CDR1 and CDR2 (germline): SGDLS, YYNGEE. The CDR3 has 12 residues. The V and J ends lost 2 bases and 8 bases respectively, with 10 bases between them. CDR3 sequence reads: CASSVAGPGYTF. CDR3 DNA sequence: TGTGCCAGCAGCGTGGCAGGCCCAGGCTACACCTTC.

With respect to this clone: Within the sample, other DNA sequences also encode this same CDR3. The rearrangement uses TRBV19 and TRBJ1-4; no clear D gene. Germline V gives CDR1 LNHDA, CDR2 SQIVND (reference sequence). Trimming removed 6 bases from V and 0 bases from J, with 8 bases in between. The CDR3 extends over 14 amino acids. This CDR3 is CASSSRATNEKLFF. CDR3 DNA: TGTGCCAGTAGCTCGAGGGCAACTAATGAAAAACTGTTTTTT.

CDR3 in amino acids: CASRSTGTRPRAFF. CDR3 DNA: TGCGCCAGCAGATCTACAGGTACCCGGCCAAGAGCTTTCTTT. The chain has TRBV5-1 and TRBJ1-1, with a weak D call TRBD1 (5 bases). Trimming removed 5 bases from V and 10 bases from J, with 21 bases in between. The CDR3 length is 14 residues. Germline V gives CDR1 SGHRS, CDR2 YFSETQ.

This rearrangement joins TRBV5-5 to TRBJ1-1; D ambiguous. V dropped 0 bases and J dropped 1 base, with 22 bases sitting between them. The CDR3 spans 19 residues. CDR1 and CDR2 from the germline V gene are SGHKS and YYEKEE (reference sequence). CDR3 DNA: TGTGCCAGCAGCTTGGGGTCTTTGAGGACTTTCATGGGGAACACTGAAGCTTTCTTT. As protein: CASSLGSLRTFMGNTEAFF.

This chain connects TRBV5-1 to TRBJ2-2, with 7 bases matching TRBD1. V gave up 0 bases and J gave up 6 bases; unmatched junction bases: 8. The germline CDR1 and CDR2 sequences are SGHRS and YFSETQ. The CDR3 runs 16 residues. DNA of the CDR3: TGCGCCAGCAGCTTGGCGACAGGGCCCGGTCCCGGGGAGCTGTTTTTT. Protein product: CASSLATGPGPGELFF. Full variable domain (remainder filled in from reference TRBV5-1 and TRBJ2-2): KAGVTQTPRYLIKTRGQQVTLSCSPISGHRSVSWYQQTPGQGLQFLFEYFSETQRNKGNFPGRFSGRQFSNSRSEMNVSTLELGDSALYLCASSLATGPGPGELFFGEGSRLTVL.

This clone appeared once. V usage is TRBV3-1 (or the pseudogene TRBV3-2) and J usage is TRBJ1-3; no clear D gene. CDR1 is LGHDT and CDR2 is YNNKEL in the germline V gene (reference sequence). Deletions cut 1 base from V and 4 bases from J, with 14 bases between. The CDR3 length is 16 residues. Here the CDR3 reads CASSQVARSTGNTIYF. In nucleotides, the CDR3 is TGTGCCAGCAGCCAAGTTGCCAGAAGTACGGGAAACACCATATATTTT.

The chain links TRBV11-2 to TRBJ2-7, with D maybe TRBD1 (5 bases). The CDR3 is 16 amino acids. The V end lost 2 bases, the J end lost 3 bases, and 17 bases lay between the germline ends. The germline V gene has CDR1 SGHAT and CDR2 FQNNGV. The CDR3 DNA reads TGTGCCAGCAGCTTAAGGGCTTCGGGCAGGGTCTACGAGCAGTACTTC. This translates into CASSLRASGRVYEQYF.

The J gene is TRBJ1-5, the V gene TRBV27; 11 positions agree with TRBD1. CDR3 size: 14 residues. CDR1 is MNHEY, CDR2 SMNVEV, per germline (reference sequence). Germline trimming cut 4 bases from V and 6 bases from J; bases unmatched to any gene: 2. The CDR3 nucleotides read TGTGCCAGCAGTTCGGACAGGGGGCTTCAGCCCCAGCATTTT. Protein product: CASSSDRGLQPQHF.

This sequence joins TRBV5-1 and TRBJ1-4, with D perhaps matching TRBD1 (6 bases). CDR3 size: 15 residues. V lost 0 bases to trimming and J lost 1 base, with 7 bases between them. Germline CDR1 reads SGHRS; CDR2 reads YFSETQ. CDR3 sequence (DNA): TGCGCCAGCAGCTTGGAAGGGGGAACTAATGAAAAACTGTTTTTT. Translation gives CASSLEGGTNEKLFF.

This clone was seen once. The chain joins TRBV15 to TRBJ2-1; unclear D gene. This CDR3 has 13 amino acids. The V end lost 0 bases, the J end lost 12 bases, and 12 bases lay between the germline ends. Germline V gene sequence: CDR1 LNHNV, CDR2 YYDKDF (reference sequence). This chain's CDR3 is CATSRDLVVLQFF. CDR3 sequence (DNA): TGTGCCACCAGCAGAGATCTAGTGGTTCTGCAGTTCTTC.

This clone was detected once. This chain uses TRBV19 with TRBJ1-5, with D uncertain. Germline assignment: CDR1 LNHDA and CDR2 SQIVND (reference sequence). The CDR3 covers 14 residues. V was cut by 7 bases and J by 1 base, with 11 bases left in between. The CDR3 nucleotides are TGTGCCAGTAACTTACACGGGAGCAATCAGCCCCAGCATTTT. It specifies CASNLHGSNQPQHF.

The chain recombines TRBV11-3 with TRBJ2-1; tentative D call: TRBD2 (6 bases). The CDR3 totals 15 residues. Germline CDR1 and CDR2: SGHNT and YENEEA. The V end lost 5 bases, the J end lost 1 base, and 12 bases lay between the germline ends. The chain's CDR3 is CASSPVSGSYNEQFF. The CDR3 nucleotides read TGTGCCAGCAGCCCAGTTAGCGGATCCTACAATGAGCAGTTCTTC. Together with reference TRBV11-3 and TRBJ2-1, the CDR3 gives the full variable domain: EAGVVQSPRYKIIEKKQPVAFWCNPISGHNTLYWYLQNLGQGPELLIRYENEEAVDDSQLPKDRFSAERLKGVDSTLKIQPAELGDSAVYLCASSPVSGSYNEQFFGPGTRLTVL.

The chain carries TRBV30 and TRBJ2-2; D may be TRBD1 (5 bases). V was shortened by 4 bases and J by 6 bases, with 12 bases between the two germline ends. Germline CDR1 is GTSNPN and CDR2 is SVGIG (reference sequence). The CDR3 contains 13 residues. The chain's CDR3 is CAWTGHAAGELFF. The CDR3 region has the DNA TGTGCCTGGACCGGACACGCGGCCGGGGAGCTGTTTTTT.

This sequence joins TRBV5-5 and TRBJ1-1, with a tentative D call TRBD1 (5 bases). Trimming cost V 0 bases and J 5 bases, with 8 bases left between them. Germline-derived CDR1 and CDR2 are SGHKS and YYEKEE (reference sequence). CDR3 length equals 13 residues. The CDR3 DNA reads TGTGCCAGCAGCTTGGGGGCAGGGACTGAAGCTTTCTTT. It encodes CASSLGAGTEAFF.

V is TRBV4-3 and J is TRBJ2-1, with a tentative D call TRBD2 (5 bases). Trimming removed 1 base at V and 0 bases at J, with 13 bases between. CDR1 is LGHNA and CDR2 is YSLEER in the germline V gene. The CDR3 loop spans 17 amino acids. CDR3 DNA sequence: TGCGCCAGCAGCCAAGGGTCGGGGATGCGCTCCTACAATGAGCAGTTCTTC. The encoded protein is CASSQGSGMRSYNEQFF.